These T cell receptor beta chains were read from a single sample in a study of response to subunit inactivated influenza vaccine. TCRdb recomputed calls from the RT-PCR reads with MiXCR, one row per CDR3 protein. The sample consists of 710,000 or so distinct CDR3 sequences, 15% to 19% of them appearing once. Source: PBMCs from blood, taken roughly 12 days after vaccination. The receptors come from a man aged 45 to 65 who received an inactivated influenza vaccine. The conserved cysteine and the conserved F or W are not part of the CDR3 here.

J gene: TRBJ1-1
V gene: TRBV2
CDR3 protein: ASSHIRQGFVAAF

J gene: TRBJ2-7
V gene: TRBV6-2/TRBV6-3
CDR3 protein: ASSYSFQFQSYEQY

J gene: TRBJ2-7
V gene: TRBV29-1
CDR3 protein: SARGGSWDEQY

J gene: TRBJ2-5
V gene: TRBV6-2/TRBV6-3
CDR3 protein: ASSYPDSGGTQY

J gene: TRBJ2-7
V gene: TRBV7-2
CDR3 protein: ASSLPADRVDYEQY

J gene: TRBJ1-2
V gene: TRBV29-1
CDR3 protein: SVSSSRVLGYT

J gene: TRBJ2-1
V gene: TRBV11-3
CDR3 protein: ASSLGIGLVNEQF

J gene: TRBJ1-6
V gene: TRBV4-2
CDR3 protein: ASSQEGGTAYNSPLH

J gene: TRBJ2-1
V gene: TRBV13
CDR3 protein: ASYGGSTYNEQF

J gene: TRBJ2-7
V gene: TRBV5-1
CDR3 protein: ASRLSGTNRAYEQY

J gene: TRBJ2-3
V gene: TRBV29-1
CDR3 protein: SVVVRGFTDTQY

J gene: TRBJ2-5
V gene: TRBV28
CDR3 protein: ASSSTSAGVAQY

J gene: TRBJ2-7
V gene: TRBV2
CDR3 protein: ASSEAGGGPSSEQY

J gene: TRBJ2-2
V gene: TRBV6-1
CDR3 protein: ASSATGGQTGELF

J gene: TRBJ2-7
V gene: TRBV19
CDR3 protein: ASSTTGTYEQY

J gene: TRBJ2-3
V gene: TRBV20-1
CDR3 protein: SALWREFIDTQY

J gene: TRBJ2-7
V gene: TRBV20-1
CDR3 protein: SARRQGDGEQY

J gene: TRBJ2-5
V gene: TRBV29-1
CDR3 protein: SVTGAGETQY

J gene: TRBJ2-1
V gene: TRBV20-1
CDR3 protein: SATSGRGYNEQF

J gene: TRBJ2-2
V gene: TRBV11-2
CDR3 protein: ASSPQGSGELF

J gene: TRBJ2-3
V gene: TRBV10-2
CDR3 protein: ASSGTRTDTQY

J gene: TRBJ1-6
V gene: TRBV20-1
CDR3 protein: SAVDSSYNSPLH

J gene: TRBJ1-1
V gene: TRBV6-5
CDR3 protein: ASSYSDENTEAF

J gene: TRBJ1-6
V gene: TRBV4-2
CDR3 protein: ASSQEGQGRSPLH

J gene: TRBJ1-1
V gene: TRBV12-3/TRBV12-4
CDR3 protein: ASSPGTSAAF

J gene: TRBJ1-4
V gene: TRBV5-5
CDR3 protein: ASSLWGVGEKLF

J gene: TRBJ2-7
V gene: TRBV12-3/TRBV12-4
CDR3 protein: ATQRGGLLEQY

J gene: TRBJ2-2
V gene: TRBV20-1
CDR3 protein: SAKGTGGANTGELF

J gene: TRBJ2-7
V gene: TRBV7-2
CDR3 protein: ASSLSTDRGEQY

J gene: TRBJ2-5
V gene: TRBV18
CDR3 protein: ASSPGLAGTQETQY

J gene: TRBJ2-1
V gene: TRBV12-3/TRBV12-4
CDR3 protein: ASRVDSGPYNEQF

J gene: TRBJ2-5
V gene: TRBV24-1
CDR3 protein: ATSNSGQSTGTKTQY

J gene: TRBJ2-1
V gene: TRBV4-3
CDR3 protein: ASSQDELSGGTYNEQF

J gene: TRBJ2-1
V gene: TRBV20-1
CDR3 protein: SARVLGRSSYNEQF

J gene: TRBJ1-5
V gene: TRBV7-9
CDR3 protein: ASSLLEGQPQH

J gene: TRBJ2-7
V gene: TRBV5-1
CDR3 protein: ASSLGEAYEQY

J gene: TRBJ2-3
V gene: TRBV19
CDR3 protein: ASSTLTGRTDTQY

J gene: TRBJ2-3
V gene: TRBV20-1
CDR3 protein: SQLRGGSLSSDTQY

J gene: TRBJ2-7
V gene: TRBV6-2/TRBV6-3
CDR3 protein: ASSYTGADDYEQY

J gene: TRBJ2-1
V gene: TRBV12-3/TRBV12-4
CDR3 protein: ASSLTGPYNEQF

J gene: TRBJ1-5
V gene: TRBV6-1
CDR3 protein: ASLEIGSGNQPQH

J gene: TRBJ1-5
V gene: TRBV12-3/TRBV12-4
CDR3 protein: ASSLGTLLQPQH

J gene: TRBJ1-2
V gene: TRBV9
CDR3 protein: ASSANRKNYGYT

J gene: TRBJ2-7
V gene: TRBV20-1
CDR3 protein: SARDSTSGNYEQY

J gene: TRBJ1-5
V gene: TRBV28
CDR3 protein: ASSLKDQPQH

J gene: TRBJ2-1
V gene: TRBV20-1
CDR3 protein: SASSGAPRANEQF

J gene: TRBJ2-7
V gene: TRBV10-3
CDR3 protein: AISPGTGRNEQY

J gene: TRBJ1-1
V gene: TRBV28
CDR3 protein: ASSLYPDERQAF